This T cell receptor beta chain derives from a study of T cell responses to AZD1222 COVID-19 vaccine (dated by TCRdb to the early 2020s). Regarding the complete study: Because spike-specific TCR depth and breadth did not differ between the two schedules, AZD1222 recipients who got a second dose at roughly 4 weeks were pooled with those who got a second dose at roughly 12 weeks. Enrollment into the trials was organized by age into subgroups of 18-55, 56-69 and 70-plus years, and those subgroups contained around 150, 28 and 57 TCR-sequenced participants, respectively. A total of approximately 240 trial participants underwent TCR sequencing, of whom 207 received two doses of AZD1222 and 26 received two doses of the MenACWY control vaccine. The research as a whole found: Because no samples from the day 14 peak response were available, repertoires could be characterized only after the peak T cell response. Participants were mostly white British and included more females than males, and it was suggested by the authors that clonal diversity may have been underestimated. In the small 56-69-year group, the increase in depth fell short of significance, most likely because of low power. Vaccine-associated CD4 TCRs spanned the whole spike protein, with dominant responses in regions 160-218 and 743-854. After two AZD1222 doses, both the breadth and the depth of spike-specific TCRs were significantly higher than at day 0 and than in MenACWY recipients. Conclusions about previously exposed vaccinees are limited because only five to seven AZD1222 recipients were SARS-CoV-2 seropositive at baseline. Nearly half of unique spike-specific TCRs reportedly recognized epitopes outside regions mutated in the B.1.351 and B.1.1.7 variants.

V was cut back by 6 bases and J by 2 bases, leaving a gap of 13 bases between them. The germline V gene provides CDR1 SGHTA and CDR2 FQGTGA. The CDR3 runs 14 residues from the cysteine to the phenylalanine. Just CDR3 DNA is preserved here, 42 bases in frame from base 1. Worth noting for this clone: The antigen it recognizes is unknown. No quality values exist for individual bases; no much larger clone is one base distant.

What this sample's time point label stands for: baseline before first vaccination. Vaccinee samples were obtained from the UK trials COV001 and COV002, which included a single-blind randomized controlled phase 2/3 trial of AZD1222 (ChAdOx1 nCoV-19) in healthy adults. For TCRbeta chain sequencing, PBMC samples from trial participants were taken at day 0 and at day 28 after the second dose. The CDR3 regions of human TCRbeta chains were analyzed by immunosequencing. The source study handled its data this way. TCRs in the repertoires were compared against a reference library of SARS-CoV-2-specific TCRs that had been generated with the MIRA antigen-specificity platform. Breadth was defined as the fraction of unique TCRs that were SARS-CoV-2-associated, and depth was defined as the fraction of total T cells that were SARS-CoV-2-associated. Using the MIRA data, each spike-specific TCR was mapped to the spike region that the TCR reacts to and placed in a CD4 or CD8 class. Log10-transformed breadth and depth values were compared by one-way ANOVA with Sidak's multiple comparisons tests. Drawn from immuneACCESS, this table holds only the in-frame rearrangements with V and J called that TCRdb kept. Clones are partly lost; checked studies trace under half to an unresolved V gene and leave the rest unexplained. V, J and clone size derive from that table, while D and trimming were established from the DNA sequence. Within this sample are 80,000 to 100,000 clones, with more than 90% of them counted one time only. The ten largest clonotypes hold about 12% of the sample.

Here the chain combines TRBV7-3 and TRBJ1-2; the D segment could be TRBD1, given 5 matching bases. The sample here was peripheral blood, taken on day 0 of AZD1222 vaccination. The receptor's source is an adult in good health. CDR3 region: CASSTGTQNYGYTF. The DNA sequence follows: TGTGCCAGCAGTACCGGGACCCAAAACTATGGCTACACCTTC.